This note documents a single TCR beta chain sequence. Its specific antigen is unknown. Per-base qualities were not stored, and no clone one base away is much larger. The sample belongs to a study of cytomegalovirus exposure and HLA in healthy donors (dated by TCRdb to 2016 to 2017). For the wider study: In an earlier analysis of around 540 of the donors, less than 350 Gb of sequence data and 100 million or so unique TCR beta sequences from 150 million to 200 million T cells were reported. An early release that covered fewer than 750 HLA-typed donors contained approximately 300 gigabases of sequencing data and tens of millions of unique TCR sequences. Among the approximately 400 genotyped donors, approximately 77% belonged to the genetic ancestry cluster associated with self-reported Caucasian donors. The aim of the study was to test whether cataloging public T cell receptors could identify signatures of past pathogen exposure. The T cell repertoires of under 750 subjects were profiled by immunosequencing and related to cytomegalovirus serostatus. In addition to the first cohort of 666 subjects, a separate validation cohort of 120 different subjects was used. To predict cytomegalovirus infection status, the study brought together high-throughput TCR immunosequencing, statistical association of individual TCRs with disease status, and machine learning. A later analysis re-analyzed previously published TCR beta repertoires from roughly 690 donors and added high-resolution HLA genotyping to study TCR occurrence patterns. The later analysis used no new phenotypic data to find candidate immune exposures, relying instead on TCR beta sequences and their occurrence across donors. In an earlier analysis of 550 to 700 of the donors, high-throughput TCR beta sequencing was used to judge whether each TCR beta V gene segment behaved as functional or pseudogenic. Donor age, sex, ethnicity and CMV serostatus were collected together with the repertoire data. In a later genetic analysis, genome-wide SNP genotypes for about three fifths of the roughly 670 donors were used, and that subset was treated as a discovery cohort. Every discovery cohort repertoire had been produced on one sequencing platform. HLA typing included class I and class II loci at four-digit resolution. Typing coverage varied by locus: roughly 629-630 donors for A, B, C, DRB1 and DQB1; approximately 560 for DQA1; over 600 for DPA1; roughly 470 for DPB1. Five DR-DQ haplotypes were treated as single units for association and clustering because of strong linkage in the cohort. Across 300 to 500 genotyped donors of the cohort, an average of roughly 250,000 unique TCR beta nucleotide sequences per donor were sequenced, and 15% to 20% of those sequences were non-productive.

The cohort comprised more than 550 healthy bone marrow donors. At the time of sampling, all cohort members were nominally healthy, though unrecorded immune exposures were likely present. The donor was CMV seropositive and belonged to the group of 250 to 300 seropositive cohort members. A peripheral blood sample was provided by each donor, and peripheral blood mononuclear cells were used for TCR beta sequencing. The Qiagen DNeasy Blood Extraction Kit was used to extract genomic DNA from the blood cell samples. General conclusions and limits of the study: Linkage disequilibrium might explain the correlated functional status among segregating V segments, but an unknown experimental factor could not be excluded. Because counts were too low, roughly 16 rarely observed V segments, including chromosome 9 orphons, were left out of the earlier analysis of several hundred of the donors. Specific HLA alleles were associated with 15,000 to 20,000 TCR beta sequences at a false discovery rate of 0.05 in a later analysis. While some public TCRs were present in many individuals, most TCR sequences turned up only very rarely across donors. A later analysis found that HLA-associated TCR beta chains were more clonally expanded and had lower generation probabilities than equally common non-associated chains. In a later genetic analysis, fewer N-insertions in productive TCRs were reported among donors in an Asian-associated ancestry cluster than the approximately 670-donor mean. A few of the identified cytomegalovirus-associated TCR beta chains were confirmed in vitro to be specific for cytomegalovirus antigens. A further reported finding was that TCR beta sequences accurately predicted the HLA-A and HLA-B alleles for most subjects in the first cohort. The sequencing pipeline was judged likely to have produced a cluster of highly shared sequence variants as a technical artifact. The only immune exposure information available for the cohort was CMV serostatus. In an earlier analysis of over 550 of the donors, most TCR beta V segments were observed in productive rearrangements about 87% or about 30% of the time, broadly matching IMGT annotations. In this cohort, only TCR beta chains were sequenced, and detectable features were limited by the absence of alpha or paired-chain data. The 87-base-pair reads could not distinguish some IMGT-functional V segments, including TRBV6-2 and TRBV6-3, so those segments were excluded. It was suggested by the authors that the approach could potentially be generalized to other disease states and immunological phenotypes. The classifier was reported to diagnose cytomegalovirus status with high specificity and sensitivity in both the original and validation cohorts. When HLA alleles, especially DR and DQ, strongly co-occurred, attributing TCR associations to individual alleles was difficult. Several of the top co-occurrence clusters appeared to be linked to parvovirus B19, influenza, CMV and Epstein-Barr virus, according to a later analysis. In a later analysis, most CMV-associated TCR beta chains were found to appear HLA-restricted, with HLA associations seemingly driven largely by CMV exposure. An association between a missense DCLRE1C variant and V-gene and J-gene trimming of TCR beta chains was found in a later genetic analysis and replicated in an independent cohort. In a later analysis, TCR association rates were found to vary across HLA loci, with the most associated TCRs seen for DRB1 alleles and the fewest for HLA-C alleles. The study gave a list of some 150 TCR beta chains associated with cytomegalovirus. Sequencing depth was assumed to be roughly uniform across donors in the presence/absence analyses, though that assumption may not hold. Because HLA typing was missing for some donors at each locus, association tests included only the typed subset.

The germline V and J ends show losses of 8 bases and 5 bases respectively, and no gene match explains 6 bases of the junction. Reading from cysteine to phenylalanine, the CDR3 counts 14 amino acids. Only the CDR3 DNA is retained, 42 bases long and in frame from the first base. The germline V gene sets CDR1 to MDHEN and CDR2 to SYDVKM. Libraries came from the immunoSEQ multiplex PCR assay. The multiplex PCR relied on a mix of 60 forward primers for TCR Vbeta segments and 13 reverse primers for TCR Jbeta segments. Amplification of the CDR3 region of rearranged TCR beta genes was performed with a multiplex PCR assay on genomic DNA. On the Illumina HiSeq System, the amplified TCR beta libraries were sequenced as 87-base-pair reads. As for how the authors treated the data: A later analysis tallied roughly 80 million unique TCR beta chains across the 650 to 750 repertoires, and around 12 million of those chains were shared by two or more donors. Raw reads were error-corrected and collapsed into unique sequences with a nearest-neighbor algorithm that merged closely related sequences to remove PCR and sequencing errors. To assign V, D and J gene segments, CDR3 sequences were aligned to IMGT reference sequences. For a sequence to be retained, at least a six-nucleotide match to both a V gene segment and a J gene segment was required. Rearrangements were classified as productive when the CDR3 lacked stop codons and remained in frame with V and J, and all other rearrangements were classified as non-productive. Following IMGT convention, CDR3 was defined as the stretch from the second conserved V-encoded cysteine up to the conserved J-encoded phenylalanine. The earlier analysis of a few hundred of the donors excluded sequences that lacked an unambiguous match to a single V gene segment. In an earlier analysis of 587 of the donors, V segments were called functional above 56.7% productive rearrangements and were called segregating when the between-donor standard deviation exceeded 5%. To diagnose cytomegalovirus status from the catalog of TCR beta chain sequences, a statistical classification framework was built. A later analysis assigned V and J genes by comparing TCR nucleotide sequences with IMGT/GENE-DB human TR gene sequences. Using the TCRdist pipeline, a later analysis assigned CDR3 sequences along with most-parsimonious VDJ recombination scenarios. In a later analysis, each TCR beta chain was defined by its CDR3 amino acid sequence together with its V-gene family, and reads without a unique V-gene family were excluded. In a later analysis, 500 to 700 highly shared, low-generation-probability nucleotide sequences were removed to address suspected cross-contamination and a sequencing artifact. A later analysis calculated a clonal expansion index for each public chain from normalized within-repertoire ranks of inferred template counts. In a later analysis, generation probabilities were computed with a VDJ recombination model fitted to out-of-frame rearrangements, and the resulting probabilities were checked against IGoR. In a later analysis, TCR-TCR, TCR-HLA and TCR-CMV co-occurrence was scored with hypergeometric tests, and a repertoire-size bias correction was applied to TCR pairs. False discovery rates were estimated in a later analysis by permuting HLA or CMV assignments 20 times. In a later analysis, co-occurring TCRs were grouped using DBSCAN, and TCRdist sequence similarity was added for clustering within HLA-allele-positive subsets. Repertoires with fewer than 30,000 or more than 120,000 public chains were left out of co-occurrence clustering, as were about five repertoires with anomalous nucleotide sharing. This immuneACCESS table, as held by TCRdb, lists in-frame sequences with V and J called but not all clones. Of the missing ones, under half trace to an unresolved V gene in checked studies; the others have no known cause. V and J calls and clone size are copied from that table; D and trimming were computed from the DNA. Present in this sample are fewer than 150,000 clones, approximately 80% of which were seen just once. The ten largest make up more than 8% of the sample.

The chain is made from TRBV28 and TRBJ2-3, with 11 central nucleotides matching TRBD2. The TCR was taken from a female donor in good health and CMV-seropositive. Sequencing was carried out using PBMCs. The CDR3 region reads CASDSGGAVDTQYF. DNA sequence: TGTGCCAGCGATAGCGGGGGGGCCGTAGATACGCAGTATTTT.